One sample yielded the 6 T cell receptor beta chains listed below, sequenced in a study of shared clonotypes between healthy human individuals. Data came from immunoSEQ multiplex PCR; TCRdb stores just in-frame clones and leaves some out. The profile shows under 750,000 clones, roughly two thirds of them singletons. The sequenced sample was memory CD4+ T cells sorted from blood. Specified subset: CD45RA-negative fraction. Every receptor here comes from a woman under 40 in good health.

J is TRBJ2-7 and V is TRBV2; a weak D match, TRBD2 (6 bases). Germline-derived CDR1 and CDR2 are SNHLY and FYNNEI. The ends were cut back, 5 bases at V and 3 bases at J, with 14 bases in the middle. The CDR3 covers 14 residues. CDR3 region: CASSSTFGGYEQYF. In nucleotides, the CDR3 is TGTGCCAGCAGTAGTACTTTCGGGGGCTACGAGCAGTACTTC.

This chain connects TRBV9 to TRBJ1-5, with 11 bases aligning to TRBD1. CDR3 size: 15 residues. The trim removed 4 bases at V and 6 bases at J, leaving 6 bases unmatched. Germline V gene sequence: CDR1 SGDLS, CDR2 YYNGEE. For the CDR3, the DNA is TGTGCCAGCAGCATAGGGACAGGGGGTGGTCAGCCCCAGCATTTT. Translated: CASSIGTGGGQPQHF.

This clone was counted a few times. The CDR3 DNA follows: TGCGCCAGCAGCCCGGGGGACAGGGGGCATTTATCGCCCCAGCATTTT. Its translation is CASSPGDRGHLSPQHF. This chain connects TRBV5-1 to TRBJ1-5; 12 bases fit TRBD1. The CDR3 extends over 16 amino acids. Germline values: CDR1 SGHRS, CDR2 YFSETQ. The V gene end was trimmed by 4 bases and the J gene end by 9 bases; junction bases not matched to a gene: 11.

This clone was observed a few times. J is TRBJ1-3 and V is TRBV5-6, with 8 bases fitting TRBD1. The CDR3 spans 15 residues. CDR1 and CDR2 from the germline V gene are SGHDT and YYEEEE. Trimming at V came to 6 bases and at J to 5 bases, leaving 10 bases not matched to a gene. CDR3 DNA sequence: TGTGCCAGCACTCTACGTCAGGGGGCAAGAAACACCATATATTTT. Amino acids: CASTLRQGARNTIYF.

V and J are TRBV19 and TRBJ1-2; TRBD1 is a possible D gene (6 bases). CDR1 and CDR2 from the germline V gene are LNHDA and SQIVND (reference sequence). This CDR3 is built from 14 residues. Trimming cost V 3 bases and J 2 bases, with 10 bases left between them. CDR3 residues: CASSIGTSNYGYTF. The CDR3 nucleotides read TGTGCCAGTAGTATCGGGACATCAAACTATGGCTACACCTTC. The variable domain in full, completed from reference TRBV19 and TRBJ1-2, reads DGGITQSPKYLFRKEGQNVTLSCEQNLNHDAMYWYRQDPGQGLRLIYYSQIVNDFQKGDIAEGYSVSREKKESFPLTVTSAQKNPTAFYLCASSIGTSNYGYTFGSGTRLTVV.

The chain's CDR3 is CASSYGVNTEAFF. The CDR3 DNA follows: TGTGCCAGCAGCTACGGGGTGAACACTGAAGCTTTCTTT. The chain couples TRBV7-2 to TRBJ1-1; no definite D call. Germline assignment: CDR1 SGHTA and CDR2 FQGNSA. The V and J ends lost 4 bases and 0 bases respectively, with 6 bases between them. The CDR3 consists of 13 residues. Variable domain in full (rest from reference TRBV7-2 and TRBJ1-1): GAGVSQSPSNKVTEKGKDVELRCDPISGHTALYWYRQSLGQGLEFLIYFQGNSAPDKSGLPSDRFSAERTGGSVSTLTIQRTQQEDSAVYLCASSYGVNTEAFFGQGTRLTVV.